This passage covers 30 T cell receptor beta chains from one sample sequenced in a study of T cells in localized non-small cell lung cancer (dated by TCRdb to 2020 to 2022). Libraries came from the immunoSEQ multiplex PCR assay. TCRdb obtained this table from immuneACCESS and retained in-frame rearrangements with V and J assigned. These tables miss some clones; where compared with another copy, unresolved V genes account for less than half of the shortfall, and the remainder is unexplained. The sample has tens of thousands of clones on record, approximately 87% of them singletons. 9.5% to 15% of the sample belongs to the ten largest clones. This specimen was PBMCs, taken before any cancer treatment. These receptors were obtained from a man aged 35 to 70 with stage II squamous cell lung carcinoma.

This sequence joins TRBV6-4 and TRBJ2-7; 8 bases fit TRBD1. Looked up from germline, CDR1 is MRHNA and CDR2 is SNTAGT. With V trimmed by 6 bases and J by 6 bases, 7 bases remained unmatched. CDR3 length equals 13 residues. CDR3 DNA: TGTGCCAGCAGCCGGACAGGGTCGGGCGAGCAGTACTTC. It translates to CASSRTGSGEQYF.

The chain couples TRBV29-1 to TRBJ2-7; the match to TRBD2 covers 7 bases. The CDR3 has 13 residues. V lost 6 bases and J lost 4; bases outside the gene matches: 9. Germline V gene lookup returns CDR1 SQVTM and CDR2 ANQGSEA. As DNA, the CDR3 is TGCAGCGTCTGGGGTGGGGGAGGGTACGAGCAGTACTTC. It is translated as CSVWGGGGYEQYF.

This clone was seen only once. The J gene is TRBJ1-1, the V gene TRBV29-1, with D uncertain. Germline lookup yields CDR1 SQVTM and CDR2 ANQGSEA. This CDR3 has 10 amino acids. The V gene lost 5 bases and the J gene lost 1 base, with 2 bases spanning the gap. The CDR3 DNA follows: TGCAGCGTTTCGAACACTGAAGCTTTCTTT. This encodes CSVSNTEAFF. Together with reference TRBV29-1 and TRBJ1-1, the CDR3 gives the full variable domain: SAVISQKPSRDICQRGTSLTIQCQVDSQVTMMFWYRQQPGQSLTLIATANQGSEATYESGFVIDKFPISRPNLTFSTLTVSNMSPEDSSIYLCSVSNTEAFFGQGTRLTVV.

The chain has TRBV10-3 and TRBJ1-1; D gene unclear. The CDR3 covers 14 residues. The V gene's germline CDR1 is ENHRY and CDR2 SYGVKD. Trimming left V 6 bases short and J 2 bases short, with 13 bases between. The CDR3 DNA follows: TGTGCCATCAGCCCCTCAGGTGGAAACACTGAAGCTTTCTTT. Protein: CAISPSGGNTEAFF.

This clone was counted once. In DNA, the CDR3 is TGTGCCAGCAGCACGGGACGGATCAATCAGCCCCAGCATTTT. Its protein is CASSTGRINQPQHF. The chain couples TRBV5-5 to TRBJ1-5, with a tentative D call TRBD1 (5 bases). The CDR3 consists of 14 residues. V dropped 4 bases and J dropped 3 bases, with 11 bases sitting between them. CDR1 SGHKS and CDR2 YYEKEE come from the germline V gene (reference sequence).

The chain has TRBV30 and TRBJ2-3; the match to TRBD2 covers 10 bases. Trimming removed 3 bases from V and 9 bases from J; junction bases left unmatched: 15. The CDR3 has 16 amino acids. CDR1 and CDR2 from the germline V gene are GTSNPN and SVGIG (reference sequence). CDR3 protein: CAWSRTSGGPFWTQYF. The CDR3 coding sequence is TGTGCCTGGAGCCGGACTAGCGGAGGTCCCTTCTGGACGCAGTATTTT.

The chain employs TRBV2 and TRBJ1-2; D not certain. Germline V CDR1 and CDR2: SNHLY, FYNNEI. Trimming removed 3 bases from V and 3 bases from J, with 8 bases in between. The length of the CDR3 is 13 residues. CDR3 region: CASSEVPYYGYTF. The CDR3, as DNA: TGTGCCAGCAGTGAGGTACCTTACTATGGCTACACCTTC.

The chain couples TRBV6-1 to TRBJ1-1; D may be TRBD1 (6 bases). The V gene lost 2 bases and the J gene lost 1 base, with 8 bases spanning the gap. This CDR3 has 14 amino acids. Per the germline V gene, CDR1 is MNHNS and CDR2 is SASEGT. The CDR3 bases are TGTGCCAGCAGTGAAAGGGGGAGGAACACTGAAGCTTTCTTT. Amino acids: CASSERGRNTEAFF.

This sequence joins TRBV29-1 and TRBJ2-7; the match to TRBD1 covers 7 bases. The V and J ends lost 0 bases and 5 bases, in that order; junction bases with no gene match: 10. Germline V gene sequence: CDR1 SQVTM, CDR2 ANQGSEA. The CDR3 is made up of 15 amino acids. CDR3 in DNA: TGCAGCGTTGAAGATCGCAAGGGGGCGAGGAACGAGCAGTACTTC. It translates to CSVEDRKGARNEQYF.

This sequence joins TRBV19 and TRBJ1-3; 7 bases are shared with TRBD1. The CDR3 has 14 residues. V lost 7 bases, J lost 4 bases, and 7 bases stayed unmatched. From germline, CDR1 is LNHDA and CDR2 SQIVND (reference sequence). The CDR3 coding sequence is TGTGCCAGTAACACCGACAGGGAAGGAAACACCATATATTTT. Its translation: CASNTDREGNTIYF.

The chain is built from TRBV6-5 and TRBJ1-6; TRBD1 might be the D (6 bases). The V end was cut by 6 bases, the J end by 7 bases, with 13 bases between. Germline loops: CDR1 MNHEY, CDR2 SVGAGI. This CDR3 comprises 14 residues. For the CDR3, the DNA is TGTGCCAGCAGCTCCGGGACACACAATTCACCCCTCCACTTT. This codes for CASSSGTHNSPLHF.

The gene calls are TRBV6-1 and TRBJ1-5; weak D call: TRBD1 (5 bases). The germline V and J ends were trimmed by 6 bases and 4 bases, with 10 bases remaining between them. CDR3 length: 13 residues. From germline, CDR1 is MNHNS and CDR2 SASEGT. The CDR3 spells CASSPNRNQPQHF. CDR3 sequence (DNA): TGTGCCAGCAGCCCAAACAGGAATCAGCCCCAGCATTTT.

In DNA, the CDR3 is TGTGCCAGCAGCTTGGTCAGGCTTCCCTATGGCTACACCTTC. Protein: CASSLVRLPYGYTF. The chain employs TRBV5-6 and TRBJ1-2; the D is unclear. Looked up from germline, CDR1 is SGHDT and CDR2 is YYEEEE. This CDR3 has 14 amino acids. V dropped 0 bases and J dropped 4 bases, with 10 bases sitting between them.

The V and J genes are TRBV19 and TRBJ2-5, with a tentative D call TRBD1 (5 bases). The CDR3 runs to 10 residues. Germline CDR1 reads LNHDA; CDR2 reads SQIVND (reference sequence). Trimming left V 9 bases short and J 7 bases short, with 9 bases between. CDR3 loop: CASGQGTQYF. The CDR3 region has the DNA TGTGCCAGCGGTCAGGGGACCCAGTACTTC. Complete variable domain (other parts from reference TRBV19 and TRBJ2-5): DGGITQSPKYLFRKEGQNVTLSCEQNLNHDAMYWYRQDPGQGLRLIYYSQIVNDFQKGDIAEGYSVSREKKESFPLTVTSAQKNPTAFYLCASGQGTQYFGPGTRLLVL.

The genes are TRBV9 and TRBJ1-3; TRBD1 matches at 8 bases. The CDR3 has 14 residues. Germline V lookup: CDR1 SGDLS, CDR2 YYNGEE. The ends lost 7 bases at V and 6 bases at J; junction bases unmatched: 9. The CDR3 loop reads CASGDRRRENTIYF. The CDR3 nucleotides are TGTGCCAGCGGGGACAGGAGAAGGGAAAACACCATATATTTT.

The CDR3, as DNA: TGCGCCAGCAGCTTGGAGACAGGCACAGATACGCAGTATTTT. It yields the protein CASSLETGTDTQYF. This chain uses TRBV5-1 with TRBJ2-3; tentative D call: TRBD1 (5 bases). Trimming removed 0 bases at V and 1 base at J, with 6 bases between. The CDR3 runs 14 residues. CDR1 and CDR2 from the germline V gene are SGHRS and YFSETQ.

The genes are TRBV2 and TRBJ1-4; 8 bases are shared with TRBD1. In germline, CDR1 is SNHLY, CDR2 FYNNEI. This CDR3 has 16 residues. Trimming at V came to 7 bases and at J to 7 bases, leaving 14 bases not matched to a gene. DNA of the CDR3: TGTGCCAGCACCCTTTCTCTCGGACAGGGCGGTGAAAAACTGTTTTTT. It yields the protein CASTLSLGQGGEKLFF.

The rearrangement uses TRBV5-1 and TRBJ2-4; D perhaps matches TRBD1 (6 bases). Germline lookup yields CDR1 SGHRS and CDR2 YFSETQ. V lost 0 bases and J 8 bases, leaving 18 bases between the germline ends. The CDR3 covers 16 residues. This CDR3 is CASSLEMTGQGDIQYF. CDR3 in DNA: TGCGCCAGCAGCTTGGAAATGACAGGTCAAGGGGACATTCAGTACTTC.

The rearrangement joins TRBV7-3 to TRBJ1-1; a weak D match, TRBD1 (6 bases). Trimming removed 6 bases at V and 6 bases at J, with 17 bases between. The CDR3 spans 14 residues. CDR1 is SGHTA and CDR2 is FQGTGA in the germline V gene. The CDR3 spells CASSLQGDRAEAFF. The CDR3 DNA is TGTGCCAGCAGTTTACAGGGTGATAGGGCTGAAGCTTTCTTT. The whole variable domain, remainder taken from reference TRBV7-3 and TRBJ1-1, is GAGVSQTPSNKVTEKGKYVELRCDPISGHTALYWYRQSLGQGPEFLIYFQGTGAADDSGLPNDRFFAVRPEGSVSTLKIQRTERGDSAVYLCASSLQGDRAEAFFGQGTRLTVV.

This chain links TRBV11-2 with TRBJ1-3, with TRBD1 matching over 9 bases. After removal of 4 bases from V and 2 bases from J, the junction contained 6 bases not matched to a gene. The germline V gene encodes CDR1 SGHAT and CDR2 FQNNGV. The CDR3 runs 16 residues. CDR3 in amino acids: CASSSIQGAAGNTIYF. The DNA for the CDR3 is TGTGCCAGCAGCTCAATACAGGGGGCTGCTGGAAACACCATATATTTT.

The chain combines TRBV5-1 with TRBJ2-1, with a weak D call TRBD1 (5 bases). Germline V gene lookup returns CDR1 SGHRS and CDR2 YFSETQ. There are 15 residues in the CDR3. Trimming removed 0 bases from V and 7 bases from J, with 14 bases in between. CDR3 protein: CASSLGTFTGNEQFF. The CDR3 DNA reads TGCGCCAGCAGCTTGGGGACGTTCACAGGAAATGAGCAGTTCTTC.

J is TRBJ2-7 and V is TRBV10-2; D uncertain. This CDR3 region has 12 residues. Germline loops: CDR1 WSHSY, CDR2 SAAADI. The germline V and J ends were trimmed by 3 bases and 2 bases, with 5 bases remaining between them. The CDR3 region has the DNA TGCGCCAGCAGTGAAATGGCCTACGAGCAGTACTTC. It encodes CASSEMAYEQYF.

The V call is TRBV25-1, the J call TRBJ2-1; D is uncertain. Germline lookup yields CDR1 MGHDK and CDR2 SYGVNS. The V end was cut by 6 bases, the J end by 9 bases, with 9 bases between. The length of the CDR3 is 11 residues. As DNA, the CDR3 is TGTGCCAGCAGACTCCGCGGTGAGCAGTTCTTC. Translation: CASRLRGEQFF.

DNA of the CDR3: TGCGCCAGCAGCCAAGATGTAGTGACCAATGAGCAGTTCTTC. Protein product: CASSQDVVTNEQFF. The chain carries TRBV4-3 and TRBJ2-1; no clear D gene. This CDR3 has 14 amino acids. Germline values: CDR1 LGHNA, CDR2 YSLEER. Trimming cost V 0 bases and J 6 bases, with 9 bases left between them.

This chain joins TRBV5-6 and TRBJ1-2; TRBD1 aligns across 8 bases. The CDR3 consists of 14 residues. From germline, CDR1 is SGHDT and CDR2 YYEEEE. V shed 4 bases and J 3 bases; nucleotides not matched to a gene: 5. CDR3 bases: TGTGCCAGCAGCGCGGACAGGGCCCACTATGGCTACACCTTC. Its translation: CASSADRAHYGYTF.

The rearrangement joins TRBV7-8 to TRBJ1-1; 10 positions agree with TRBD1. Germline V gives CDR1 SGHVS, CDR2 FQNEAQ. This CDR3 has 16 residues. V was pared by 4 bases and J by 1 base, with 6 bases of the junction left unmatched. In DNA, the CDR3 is TGTGCCAGCAGCTCCCGGGACAGGGGCTCGAACACTGAAGCTTTCTTT. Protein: CASSSRDRGSNTEAFF.

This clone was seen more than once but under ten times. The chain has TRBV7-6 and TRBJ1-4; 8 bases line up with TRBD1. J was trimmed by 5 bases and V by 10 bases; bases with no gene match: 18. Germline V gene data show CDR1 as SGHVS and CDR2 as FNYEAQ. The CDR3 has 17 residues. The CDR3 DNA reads TGTGCCACATCGCACAACAGGGGGGCAGACGGAAATGAAAAACTGTTTTTT. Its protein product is CATSHNRGADGNEKLFF.

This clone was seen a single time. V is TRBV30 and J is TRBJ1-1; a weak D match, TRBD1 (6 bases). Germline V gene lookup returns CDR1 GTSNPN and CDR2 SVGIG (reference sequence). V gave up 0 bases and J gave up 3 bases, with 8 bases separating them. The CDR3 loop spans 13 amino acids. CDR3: CAWSVGADTEAFF. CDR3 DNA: TGTGCCTGGAGTGTGGGGGCGGACACTGAAGCTTTCTTT.

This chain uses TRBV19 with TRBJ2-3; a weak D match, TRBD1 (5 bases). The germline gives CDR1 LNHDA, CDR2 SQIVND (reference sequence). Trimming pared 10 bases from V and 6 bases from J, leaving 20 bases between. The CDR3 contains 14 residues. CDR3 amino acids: CATGPRRGGDTQYF. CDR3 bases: TGTGCCACCGGACCCAGAAGGGGCGGCGATACGCAGTATTTT.

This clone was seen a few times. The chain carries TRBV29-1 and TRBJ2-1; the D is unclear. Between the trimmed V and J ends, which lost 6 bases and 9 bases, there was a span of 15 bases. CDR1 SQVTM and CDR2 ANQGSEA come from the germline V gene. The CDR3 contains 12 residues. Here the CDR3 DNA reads TGCAGCGTCGCCGTAATGCTCCCTGAGCAGTTCTTC. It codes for CSVAVMLPEQFF.